Below are 10 T cell receptor beta chains sequenced from a single sample in a study of blood T cells in healthy people across ages. Using a J-beta primer mix together with a sample-barcoded 5' primer, a second PCR was run for roughly 7 to 11 cycles. TCRdb redid the calling of the 5' RACE reads with MiXCR, one entry per CDR3 protein. The data show 550,000 to 650,000 distinct CDR3 sequences, about 30% seen once. The material sequenced was blood. These receptors were collected from a woman aged 80 or older in good health.

The V call is TRBV12-3 or TRBV12-4, the J call TRBJ2-3; D remains unclear. V lost 5 bases and J 6 bases, leaving 9 bases between the germline ends. CDR3 length equals 12 residues. CDR3 nucleotides: TGTGCCAGCAGTGTGATTTCTGATACGCAGTATTTT. This sequence encodes CASSVISDTQYF.

This clonotype was observed at least ten times. The chain is built from TRBV2 and TRBJ2-5; 10 positions agree with TRBD2. The V segment lost 6 bases and the J segment 7 bases; nucleotides outside the gene matches: 14. Looked up from germline, CDR1 is SNHLY and CDR2 is FYNNEI. This CDR3 is 16 amino acids long. The chain's CDR3 is CASRAVAGGEVGTQYF. The CDR3 DNA is TGTGCCAGCAGAGCCGTAGCGGGGGGAGAGGTCGGGACCCAGTACTTC.

In its sample, this clonotype was seen many times. This chain joins TRBV20-1 and TRBJ1-2; TRBD1 aligns across 7 bases. CDR3 size: 14 residues. Germline loops: CDR1 DFQATT, CDR2 SNEGSKA (reference sequence). Trimming cost V 3 bases and J 7 bases; bases outside gene matches: 11. In nucleotides, the CDR3 is TGCAGTGCTAGCCGGGACAGCAATTTGGGTGGCTACACCTTC. Its translation is CSASRDSNLGGYTF.

The chain employs TRBV20-1 and TRBJ2-5; 11 nucleotides match TRBD2. The CDR3 runs 17 residues. From germline, CDR1 is DFQATT and CDR2 SNEGSKA (reference sequence). V shed 0 bases and J 7 bases; nucleotides not matched to a gene: 13. This chain's CDR3 is CSARDYKGTSGRGTQYF. The CDR3 DNA reads as TGCAGTGCTAGAGATTATAAGGGGACTAGCGGACGGGGGACCCAGTACTTC.

This clonotype was found a few times. A single base separates this from a much larger clone, so it may be a read error. The chain couples TRBV27 to TRBJ2-7; tentatively, D is TRBD1 or TRBD2 (5 bases each). CDR1 and CDR2 (germline): MNHEY, SMNVEV (reference sequence). The length of the CDR3 is 14 residues. The CDR3 here is CASRLSGAGYEQYF. The CDR3 nucleotides read TGTGCCAGCAGGTTATCCGGGGCCGGTTACGAGCAGTACTTC.

This clonotype was seen many times. This CDR3 is CASSRQGPGETQYF. CDR3 sequence (DNA): TGCGCCAGCAGCCGCCAGGGTCCCGGGGAGACCCAGTACTTC. The chain carries TRBV4-1 and TRBJ2-5; perhaps TRBD1 as D (5 bases). The CDR3 sequence is 14 residues long. From germline, CDR1 is MGHRA and CDR2 YSYEKL. Trimming took off 4 bases at V and 5 bases at J, with 14 bases between the two ends.

This chain joins TRBV7-9 and TRBJ1-1; D might be TRBD1 (5 bases). The V gene's germline CDR1 is SEHNR and CDR2 FQNEAQ (reference sequence). Trimming removed 4 bases at V and 1 base at J, with 19 bases between. CDR3 length: 17 amino acids. Here the CDR3 DNA reads TGTGCCAGCAGCTACCTCACAGGTCCTTGGGAGAACACTGAAGCTTTCTTT. It is translated as CASSYLTGPWENTEAFF.

J is TRBJ2-2 and V is TRBV12-3 or TRBV12-4; no firm D call. This CDR3 region has 17 residues. V gave up 0 bases and J gave up 3 bases, with 14 bases separating them. CDR3 loop: CASSLAIGKRYTGELFF. As DNA, the CDR3 is TGTGCCAGCAGTTTAGCGATAGGCAAACGTTACACCGGGGAGCTGTTTTTT.

In its sample, this clonotype was seen many times. The CDR3 reads CSVGLAGVPDTQYF. The CDR3, as DNA: TGCAGCGTTGGGCTAGCGGGGGTTCCTGATACGCAGTATTTT. The chain recombines TRBV29-1 with TRBJ2-3; 10 positions match TRBD2. CDR1 is SQVTM, CDR2 ANQGSEA, per germline. The CDR3 spans 14 residues. J gave up 6 bases and V 4 bases, and 7 bases lay outside the gene matches.

V usage is TRBV29-1 and J usage is TRBJ2-7; D is unresolved. V was shortened by 8 bases and J by 5 bases, with 16 bases between the two germline ends. The CDR3 has 12 residues. Per germline, CDR1 SQVTM and CDR2 ANQGSEA. For the CDR3, the DNA is TGCAGCACTTACAGCCCTCCCAACGAGCAGTACTTC. This translates into CSTYSPPNEQYF.